A single sample is the source of the 24 T cell receptor beta chains below, sequenced in a study of CD8 T cells in Susac syndrome. Reverse transcription of roughly 0.5 to 1 ug RNA used random hexamers. From the immunoSEQ multiplex PCR reads, TCRdb called clonotypes with MiXCR, one entry per CDR3 protein. The sample contains some 300,000 distinct CDR3 sequences, 89% of which appear only once. Sequencing was carried out using CD8+ T cells from PBMCs. Receptor source: a human donor with multiple sclerosis.

The V and J genes are TRBV3-1 and TRBJ1-5; D ambiguous. CDR3 length equals 17 residues. Germline V gene data show CDR1 as LGHDT and CDR2 as YNNKEL (reference sequence). V lost 4 bases and J lost 8, with 24 bases in between. CDR3 DNA sequence: TGTGCCAGCAGCCCGTTCGGAGGTGCGAACTTGGAGGAGCCCCAGCATTTT. Protein: CASSPFGGANLEEPQHF.

The chain combines TRBV23-1 with TRBJ2-7, with 8 bases matching TRBD2. TRBV23-1 is designated an ORF whose function remains uncertain. The V gene end was trimmed by 1 base and the J gene end by 3 bases; junction bases not matched to a gene: 11. CDR3 length: 17 amino acids. CDR3 protein: CASSQYERGLEDYEQYF. The CDR3 bases are TGCGCCAGCAGTCAATACGAGAGGGGACTAGAGGACTACGAGCAGTACTTC.

This rearrangement joins TRBV2 to TRBJ1-5; TRBD1 agrees at 8 bases. The CDR3 loop spans 14 amino acids. Germline V gene sequence: CDR1 SNHLY, CDR2 FYNNEI. With 4 bases clipped from V and 7 bases from J, the junction kept 6 bases outside the gene matches. CDR3 DNA: TGTGCCAGCAGTGTTGGACAGGGTGTACAGCCCCAGCATTTT. Amino acids: CASSVGQGVQPQHF.

The CDR3 DNA follows: TGTGCCAGCAGTTACTCGAGGCGGGACTTGAACACCGGGGAGCTGTTTTTT. Protein product: CASSYSRRDLNTGELFF. This chain joins TRBV6-5 and TRBJ2-2; D is possibly TRBD2 (6 bases). Germline assignment: CDR1 MNHEY and CDR2 SVGAGI. The CDR3 length is 17 residues. Trimming left V 0 bases short and J 1 base short, with 12 bases between.

The genes are TRBV19 and TRBJ2-7; the D is unclear. Deletions cut 5 bases from V and 4 bases from J, with 12 bases between. CDR3 length equals 13 residues. Per germline, CDR1 LNHDA and CDR2 SQIVND (reference sequence). CDR3 bases: TGTGCCAGTAGTCAGGAGCTCATTTACGAGCAGTACTTC. This gives the protein CASSQELIYEQYF. Full variable domain (remainder filled in from reference TRBV19 and TRBJ2-7): DGGITQSPKYLFRKEGQNVTLSCEQNLNHDAMYWYRQDPGQGLRLIYYSQIVNDFQKGDIAEGYSVSREKKESFPLTVTSAQKNPTAFYLCASSQELIYEQYFGPGTRLTVT.

The chain joins TRBV9 to TRBJ2-7, with D possibly matching TRBD1 (6 bases). The CDR3 consists of 14 residues. Trimming took off 4 bases at V and 3 bases at J, with 14 bases between the two ends. Germline assignment: CDR1 SGDLS and CDR2 YYNGEE. The CDR3 protein is CASSNQGNLYEQYF. In DNA, the CDR3 is TGTGCCAGCAGCAATCAGGGGAACCTCTACGAGCAGTACTTC.

The chain is built from TRBV12-3 or TRBV12-4 and TRBJ2-7; 12 positions match TRBD1. Germline trimming cut 6 bases from V and 7 bases from J; bases unmatched to any gene: 4. This CDR3 contains 13 residues. The DNA of the CDR3 is TGTGCCAGCAGGGGACAGGGGGCTTGGGAGCAGTACTTC. Translating it yields CASRGQGAWEQYF.

This chain links TRBV2 with TRBJ2-4, with D possibly TRBD1 on 6 matching bases. Germline values: CDR1 SNHLY, CDR2 FYNNEI. The CDR3 is 19 residues long. Trimming shortened V by 5 bases and J by 0 bases, and 23 bases separated the two germline ends. DNA of the CDR3: TGTGCCAGCAGTCCTGCCCTTCGGCTTTTAGGGGGAGCCAAAAACATTCAGTACTTC. This codes for CASSPALRLLGGAKNIQYF.

V gene TRBV6-4 combines with J gene TRBJ1-1; TRBD1 is a possible D gene (5 bases). Germline CDR1 reads MRHNA; CDR2 reads SNTAGT. Trimming left V 0 bases short and J 10 bases short, with 21 bases between. The CDR3 contains 16 residues. CDR3 in amino acids: CASSDSIGAGVGGAFF. The CDR3 nucleotides read TGTGCCAGCAGTGACTCGATAGGGGCTGGGGTCGGGGGAGCTTTCTTT.

The chain combines TRBV19 with TRBJ2-7; D is ambiguous. This CDR3 contains 15 residues. Trimming removed 7 bases from V and 0 bases from J, with 16 bases in between. The germline gives CDR1 LNHDA, CDR2 SQIVND (reference sequence). The CDR3 DNA sequence: TGTGCCAGTACCCCTACGGCCTCCATCTCCTACGAGCAGTACTTC. Its translation is CASTPTASISYEQYF.

V gene TRBV3-1 combines with J gene TRBJ2-1, with TRBD1 as a possible D gene (9 bases). There are 14 residues in the CDR3. Trimming removed 10 bases from V and 1 base from J, with 14 bases in between. Germline values: CDR1 LGHDT, CDR2 YNNKEL (reference sequence). CDR3 sequence (DNA): TGTGCCACGGGGGGGACAGGGTCCTACAATGAGCAGTTCTTC. Its protein is CATGGTGSYNEQFF.

The chain couples TRBV7-9 to TRBJ2-3, with D unresolved. Trimming removed 1 base at V and 0 bases at J, with 8 bases between. The CDR3 totals 15 residues. Per the germline V gene, CDR1 is SEHNR and CDR2 is FQNEAQ (reference sequence). CDR3 coding DNA: TGTGCCAGCAGCTTAGGACTGTCTAGCACAGATACGCAGTATTTT. Its protein product is CASSLGLSSTDTQYF.

The rearrangement links TRBV5-1 to TRBJ2-7, with TRBD2 identical over 12 bases. Per the germline V gene, CDR1 is SGHRS and CDR2 is YFSETQ. This CDR3 contains 16 residues. Unmatched junction bases numbered 3, after V lost 1 base and J lost 1 base. CDR3 sequence reads: CASSLFTSGRSYEQYF. The CDR3 bases are TGCGCCAGCAGCTTGTTTACTAGCGGGAGGTCCTACGAGCAGTACTTC. Full variable domain (rest looked up from reference TRBV5-1 and TRBJ2-7): KAGVTQTPRYLIKTRGQQVTLSCSPISGHRSVSWYQQTPGQGLQFLFEYFSETQRNKGNFPGRFSGRQFSNSRSEMNVSTLELGDSALYLCASSLFTSGRSYEQYFGPGTRLTVT.

A remark on this clonotype: The junction does not match germline at one end; this may be a read error. The chain is built from TRBV7-9 and TRBJ1-6, with D uncertain. CDR1 and CDR2 (germline): SEHNR, FQNEAQ (reference sequence). The length of the CDR3 is 12 residues. The CDR3 sequence: CASSSDNSPLHF. The CDR3, as DNA: TGTGCCAGCAGCTCCGATAATTCACCCCTCCACTTT.

The J gene is TRBJ2-2, the V gene TRBV15; D gene unclear. The CDR3 extends over 11 amino acids. V lost 4 bases and J lost 4, with 1 base in between. The germline CDR1 and CDR2 sequences are LNHNV and YYDKDF (reference sequence). In DNA, the CDR3 is TGTGCCACCAGCACCACCGGGGAGCTGTTTTTT. It codes for CATSTTGELFF.

The rearrangement links TRBV3-1 to TRBJ2-1; weak D call: TRBD1 (5 bases). Germline lookup yields CDR1 LGHDT and CDR2 YNNKEL (reference sequence). V was cut by 0 bases and J by 10 bases, with 7 bases left in between. The CDR3 length is 12 residues. CDR3 sequence: CASSQDSGEQFF. Here the CDR3 DNA reads TGTGCCAGCAGCCAAGATTCAGGGGAGCAGTTCTTC.

This clonotype is categorized as medium-sized. As DNA, the CDR3 is TGTGCCAGCAGCTGCTACGATGGGCCAATCACAGATACGCAGTATTTT. The encoded protein is CASSCYDGPITDTQYF. V is TRBV6-7 and J is TRBJ2-3, with D hard to call. TRBV6-7 is placed among ORFs of uncertain function. The CDR3 has 16 residues. V was pared by 6 bases and J by 2 bases, with 18 bases between.

This chain connects TRBV9 to TRBJ1-1; TRBD1 matches at 7 bases. V was clipped by 4 bases and J by 4 bases; unmatched bases: 7. Looked up from germline, CDR1 is SGDLS and CDR2 is YYNGEE. The CDR3 runs 14 residues. The CDR3: CASSPRGSATEAFF. For the CDR3, the DNA is TGTGCCAGCAGCCCCAGGGGGTCGGCCACTGAAGCTTTCTTT.

This chain joins TRBV7-9 and TRBJ2-7; 8 bases are a match to TRBD1. CDR1 and CDR2 (germline): SEHNR, FQNEAQ (reference sequence). The V gene end was trimmed by 4 bases and the J gene end by 5 bases; junction bases not matched to a gene: 10. The length of the CDR3 is 15 residues. This CDR3 reads CASSSRQGLFDEQYF. The DNA for the CDR3 is TGTGCCAGCAGCTCCAGACAGGGGTTGTTTGACGAGCAGTACTTC.

This clonotype was detected only a few times. The CDR3 sequence: CASSQVWGITDTQYF. CDR3 bases: TGCGCCAGCAGCCAAGTTTGGGGGATCACAGATACGCAGTATTTT. The chain uses TRBV4-1 and TRBJ2-3; D tentatively reads TRBD1 or TRBD2 (5 bases each). The V gene's germline CDR1 is MGHRA and CDR2 YSYEKL. This CDR3 has 15 amino acids. Trimming pared 1 base from V and 2 bases from J, leaving 10 bases between.

The rearrangement joins TRBV12-3 or TRBV12-4 to TRBJ2-5; a weak D match, TRBD2 (6 bases). V was clipped by 4 bases and J by 5 bases, with 20 bases between them. The CDR3 is 16 residues long. This CDR3 reads CASSYLGGEGSETQYF. The DNA for the CDR3 is TGTGCCAGCAGTTACCTAGGAGGGGAAGGGAGTGAGACCCAGTACTTC.

The chain is built from TRBV6-5 and TRBJ2-2; 8 bases are shared with TRBD2. The CDR3 length is 13 residues. Trimming took 8 bases from V and 5 from J; bases not matched to a gene: 4. CDR1 MNHEY and CDR2 SVGAGI come from the germline V gene. In DNA, the CDR3 is TGTGCCAGCCTCAGCGGGAGAACCGGGGAGCTGTTTTTT. Translation: CASLSGRTGELFF.

The V gene is TRBV7-2, the J gene TRBJ1-1; the D is unclear. Germline CDR1 reads SGHTA; CDR2 reads FQGNSA. The germline V and J ends were trimmed by 3 bases and 1 base, with 12 bases remaining between them. The CDR3 loop spans 15 amino acids. Written as DNA, the CDR3 is TGTGCCAGCAGCTTTGGTGAGGGATGGAACACTGAAGCTTTCTTT. Protein sequence: CASSFGEGWNTEAFF.

The rearrangement uses TRBV4-1 and TRBJ2-6, with no clear D. Trimming pared 4 bases from V and 0 bases from J, leaving 22 bases between. Germline V lookup: CDR1 MGHRA, CDR2 YSYEKL. This CDR3 is built from 20 residues. This CDR3 reads CASSRNPVAGVSSGANVLTF. CDR3 DNA sequence: TGCGCCAGCAGCCGGAACCCTGTGGCAGGTGTAAGCTCTGGGGCCAACGTCCTGACTTTC.